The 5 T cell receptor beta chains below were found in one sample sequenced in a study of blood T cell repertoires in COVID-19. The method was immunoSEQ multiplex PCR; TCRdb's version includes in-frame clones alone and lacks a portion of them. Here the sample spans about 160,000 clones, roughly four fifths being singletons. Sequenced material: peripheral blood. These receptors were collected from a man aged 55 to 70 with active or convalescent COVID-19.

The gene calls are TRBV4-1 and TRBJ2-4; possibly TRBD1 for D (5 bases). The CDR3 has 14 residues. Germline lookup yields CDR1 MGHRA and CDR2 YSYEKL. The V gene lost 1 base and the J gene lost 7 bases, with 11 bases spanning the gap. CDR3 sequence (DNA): TGCGCCAGCAGCCAAGTACAGGCCAGGAACATTCAGTACTTC. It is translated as CASSQVQARNIQYF.

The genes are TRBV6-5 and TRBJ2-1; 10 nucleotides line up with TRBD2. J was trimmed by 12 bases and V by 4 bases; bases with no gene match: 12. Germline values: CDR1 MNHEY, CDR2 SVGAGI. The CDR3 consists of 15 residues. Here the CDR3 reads CASSSEREGLVWQFF. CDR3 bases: TGTGCCAGCAGTTCCGAGCGGGAGGGCTTGGTCTGGCAGTTCTTC.

In DNA, the CDR3 is TGTGCCAGAGCGGGAGTGGGAGATGAGCAGTTCTTC. This encodes CARAGVGDEQFF. The chain has TRBV2 and TRBJ2-1, with 8 bases lining up with TRBD2. Germline-derived CDR1 and CDR2 are SNHLY and FYNNEI. V trimming: 9 bases; J trimming: 8 bases; junction bases outside the gene matches: 6. The length of the CDR3 is 12 residues.

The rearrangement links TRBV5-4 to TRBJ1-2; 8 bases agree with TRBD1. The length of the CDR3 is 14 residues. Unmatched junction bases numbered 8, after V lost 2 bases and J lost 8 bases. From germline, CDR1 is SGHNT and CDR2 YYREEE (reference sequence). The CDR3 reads CASSFGRGQEGYTF. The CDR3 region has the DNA TGTGCCAGCAGCTTCGGCAGGGGGCAAGAGGGCTACACCTTC.

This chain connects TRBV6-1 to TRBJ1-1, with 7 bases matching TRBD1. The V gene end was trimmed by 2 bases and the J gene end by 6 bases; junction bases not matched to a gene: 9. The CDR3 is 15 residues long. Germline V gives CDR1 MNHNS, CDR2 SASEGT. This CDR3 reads CASSERRGRVSEAFF. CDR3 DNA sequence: TGTGCCAGCAGTGAAAGGAGGGGGCGAGTTTCTGAAGCTTTCTTT.